The 6 T cell receptor beta chains listed next were all sequenced from one sample in a study of CD8 T cells in seronegative destructive rheumatoid arthritis. Measured with immunoSEQ multiplex PCR; TCRdb has only the in-frame clones, and not every one. In the table there are roughly 3,700 clones, approximately 72% of which are singletons. The source material was CD8+ T cells from blood. The receptors originated from a woman aged 50-75 years with seronegative destructive rheumatoid arthritis.

The rearrangement joins TRBV5-6 to TRBJ1-4, with TRBD1 as a possible D gene (6 bases). Germline V gene lookup returns CDR1 SGHDT and CDR2 YYEEEE. V was pared by 0 bases and J by 2 bases, with 14 bases between. The CDR3 spans 17 residues. CDR3 protein: CASSLDGGLWTNEKLFF. The CDR3 DNA follows: TGTGCCAGCAGCTTGGATGGGGGCCTGTGGACTAATGAAAAACTGTTTTTT. Looking up the rest from reference TRBV5-6 and TRBJ1-4 gives the full variable domain: DAGVTQSPTHLIKTRGQQVTLRCSPKSGHDTVSWYQQALGQGPQFIFQYYEEEERQRGNFPDRFSGHQFPNYSSELNVNALLLGDSALYLCASSLDGGLWTNEKLFFGSGTQLSVL.

The chain employs TRBV30 and TRBJ2-7, with 8 bases that match TRBD1. CDR3 length: 17 amino acids. The trim removed 2 bases at V and 2 bases at J, leaving 14 bases unmatched. Germline-derived CDR1 and CDR2 are GTSNPN and SVGIG (reference sequence). The CDR3 DNA reads TGTGCCTGGAGTCCGGTGTCCAGACAGGGGTACGCCTACGAGCAGTACTTC. It encodes CAWSPVSRQGYAYEQYF.

This sequence joins TRBV27 and TRBJ2-1, with D tentatively TRBD1 (5 bases). The CDR3 is 14 residues long. Germline CDR1 MNHEY, CDR2 SMNVEV (reference sequence). V shed 1 base and J shed 3 bases, with 7 bases lying between them. DNA of the CDR3: TGTGCCAGCAGTTTATGGGGCGGCTACAATGAGCAGTTCTTC. Its protein is CASSLWGGYNEQFF.

The V gene is TRBV5-1, the J gene TRBJ2-1; tentatively, D is TRBD2 (7 bases). The germline V gene encodes CDR1 SGHRS and CDR2 YFSETQ. V dropped 3 bases and J dropped 14 bases, with 12 bases sitting between them. The CDR3 spans 11 residues. The CDR3 is CASSWGGDKFF. DNA of the CDR3: TGCGCCAGCAGCTGGGGGGGGGACAAGTTCTTC.

The V call is TRBV6-5, the J call TRBJ1-2; no firm D call. V was shortened by 6 bases and J by 2 bases, with 10 bases between the two germline ends. This CDR3 comprises 13 residues. Germline CDR1 MNHEY, CDR2 SVGAGI. CDR3 protein: CASSPYWNYGYTF. The CDR3 DNA reads TGTGCCAGCAGCCCATACTGGAACTATGGCTACACCTTC.

The V call is TRBV29-1, the J call TRBJ1-2; D unclear. Trimming took 1 base from V and 3 from J, leaving 21 bases between them. The germline V gene has CDR1 SQVTM and CDR2 ANQGSEA. The CDR3 totals 17 residues. In nucleotides, the CDR3 is TGCAGCGTTGAAGGCTTCTTCGCAGAGGGAAGATACTATGGCTACACCTTC. Protein sequence: CSVEGFFAEGRYYGYTF.